This T cell receptor (beta chain) was sequenced for a study of shared clonotypes between healthy human individuals. Sequencing was performed with immunoSEQ multiplex PCR; in TCRdb, only in-frame clones are kept and a portion is missing. The sample holds about 490,000 clones, about 78% seen once. The source is a woman between 40 and 55 years old in good health. Some clones in this sample may be carry-over from other donors' samples. The sample comprised PBMCs.

CDR3 nucleotide sequence: TGTGCCAGTAGTTCCCACTCGGCCCCAGGCACAGATACGCAGTATTTT. It is translated as CASSSHSAPGTDTQYF. V and J are TRBV19 and TRBJ2-3, with D hard to call. V lost 5 bases and J 1 base, leaving 16 bases between the germline ends. The CDR3 covers 16 residues. In germline, CDR1 is LNHDA, CDR2 SQIVND (reference sequence).